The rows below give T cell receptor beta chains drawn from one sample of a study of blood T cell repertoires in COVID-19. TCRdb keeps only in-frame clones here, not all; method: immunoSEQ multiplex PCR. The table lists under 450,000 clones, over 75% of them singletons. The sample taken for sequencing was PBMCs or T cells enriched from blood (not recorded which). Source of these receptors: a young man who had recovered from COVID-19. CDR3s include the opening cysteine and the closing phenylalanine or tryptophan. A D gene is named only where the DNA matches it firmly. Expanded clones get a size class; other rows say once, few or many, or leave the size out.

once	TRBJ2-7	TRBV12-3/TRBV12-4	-	TGTGCCAGCAGTAACGGGGTTTCCTACGAGCAGTACTTC	CASSNGVSYEQYF
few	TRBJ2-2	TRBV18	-	TGTGCCAGCTCACCGATCGTTGACACCCCCGGGGAGCTGTTTTTT	CASSPIVDTPGELFF
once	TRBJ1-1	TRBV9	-	TGTGCCAGCAGCGTAGGCAACAGTCTGGACACTGAAGCTTTCTTT	CASSVGNSLDTEAFF
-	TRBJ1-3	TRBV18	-	TGTGCCAGCTCACTCGGAATCGGGGTTGTGAACACCATATATTTT	CASSLGIGVVNTIYF
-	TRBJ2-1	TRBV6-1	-	TGTGCCAGCAGTGAAGCGGAGGGGCCCAATGAGCAGTTCTTC	CASSEAEGPNEQFF
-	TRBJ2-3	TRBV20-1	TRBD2	TGCAGTGCTAGTTCCAGAACTAGCGGGGGAACAGATACGCAGTATTTT	CSASSRTSGGTDTQYF
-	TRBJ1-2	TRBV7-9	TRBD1	TGTGCCAGCAGCTTCGGTCAGGGGGCTCGTGGCTACACCTTC	CASSFGQGARGYTF
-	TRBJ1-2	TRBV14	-	TGTGCCAGCAGCCAGACACTCTATGGCTACACCTTC	CASSQTLYGYTF
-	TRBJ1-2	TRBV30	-	TGTGCCTGGAGTGTACAACAGGGCATAGGAGGCTACACCTTC	CAWSVQQGIGGYTF
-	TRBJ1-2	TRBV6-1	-	TGTGCCAGCAGTGAAGACAGGAACCTCTATGGCTACACCTTC	CASSEDRNLYGYTF
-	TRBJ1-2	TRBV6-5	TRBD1	TGTGCCAGCACCGGGACAGGTAGCTATGGCTACACCTTC	CASTGTGSYGYTF
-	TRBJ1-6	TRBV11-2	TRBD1	TGTGCCAGCAGTCCTACAGGGGGCTCTTCACCCCTCCACTTT	CASSPTGGSSPLHF
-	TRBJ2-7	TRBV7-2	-	TGTGCCAGCAGCTTAAGTCCGGGGTCCTACGAGCAGTACTTC	CASSLSPGSYEQYF
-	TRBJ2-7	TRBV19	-	TGTGCCAGTACAGTGACGTCTAGCTCCTACGAGCAGTACTTC	CASTVTSSSYEQYF
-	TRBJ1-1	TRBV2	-	TGTGCCAGCACAACAACGAGGTGGAACACTGAAGCTTTCTTT	CASTTTRWNTEAFF
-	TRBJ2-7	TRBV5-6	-	TGTGCCAGCAGGAGCGCCGGCGGCTCGGCCTACGAGCAGTACTTC	CASRSAGGSAYEQYF
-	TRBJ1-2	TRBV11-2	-	TGTGCCAGCAGCTCCGGGTCCGGCTATGGCTACACCTTC	CASSSGSGYGYTF
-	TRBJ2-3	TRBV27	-	TGTGCCAGCACCCCCTGGGCAGACCAGTATGCAGATACGCAGTATTTT	CASTPWADQYADTQYF
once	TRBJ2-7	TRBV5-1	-	TGCGCCAGCAGCATTGAGACAGGTTCTATCCCCGAGCAGTACTTC	CASSIETGSIPEQYF
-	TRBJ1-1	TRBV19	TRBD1	TGTGCCAGTAGTCCCGGGACAGCGGCCTTCATGAACACTGAAGCTTTCTTT	CASSPGTAAFMNTEAFF
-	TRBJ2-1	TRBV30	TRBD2	TGTGCCTGGAGTGAACTAGCGGGGACCTACAATGAGCAGTTCTTC	CAWSELAGTYNEQFF
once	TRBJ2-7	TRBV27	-	TGTGCCAGCAGAAGCCTCTACGAGCAGTACTTC	CASRSLYEQYF
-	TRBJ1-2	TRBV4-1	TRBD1	TGCGCCAGCAGCCACAAACAACAGGGGGCTCAGGGCTATGGCTACACCTTC	CASSHKQQGAQGYGYTF
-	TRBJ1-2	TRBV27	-	TGTGCCAGCAGTTTAAACCCAGGGATAACCTATGGCTACACCTTC	CASSLNPGITYGYTF
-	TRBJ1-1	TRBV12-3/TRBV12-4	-	TGTGCCAGCAGTTTACCTACCTCGGAGGCTTTCTTT	CASSLPTSEAFF
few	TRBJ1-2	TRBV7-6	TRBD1	TGTGCCAGCAGCGATGGATTAATTACAGGGGAAGGTGGCTACACCTTC	CASSDGLITGEGGYTF
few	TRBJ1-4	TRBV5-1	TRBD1	TGCGCCAGCAGCTTGGGACAGGGGGCTCAGGAAAAACTGTTTTTT	CASSLGQGAQEKLFF
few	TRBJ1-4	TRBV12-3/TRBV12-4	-	TGTGCCAGCACCGGTAGCGCTAATGAAAAACTGTTTTTT	CASTGSANEKLFF
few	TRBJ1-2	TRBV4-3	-	TGCGCCAGCTTTGGGGGGAGCTATGGCTACACCTTC	CASFGGSYGYTF
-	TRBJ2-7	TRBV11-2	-	TGTGCCAGCAGCTTAGATAGTTTAGCAGGGTTGGACTACGAGCAGTACTTC	CASSLDSLAGLDYEQYF